The present T cell receptor (beta chain) was sequenced within a study of blood T cell repertoires in COVID-19. Turning to the study itself: Donors in the United States, Italy and Spain gave samples during acute or convalescent COVID-19.

Per germline, CDR1 MGHDK and CDR2 SYGVNS. V shed 7 bases, J shed 5 bases, and the junction held 7 bases outside the gene matches. The CDR3 runs to 14 residues. In the authors' methods: Nucleated cell number was recorded as an estimate derived from reference gene primer amplification. Measured with immunoSEQ multiplex PCR; TCRdb has only the in-frame clones, and not every one. V and J calls and clone size follow that table, whereas D and trimming were derived from the DNA. The table records under 500,000 clones, about 89% of them present only once. Sequenced input: peripheral blood. This chain connects TRBV25-1 to TRBJ2-1, with 8 bases fitting TRBD2. The clonotype comes from a woman aged 30 to 39 with acute or convalescent COVID-19. CDR3 protein: CASKERGRNNEQFF. CDR3 sequence (DNA): TGTGCCAGCAAGGAGCGGGGGCGTAACAATGAGCAGTTCTTC.